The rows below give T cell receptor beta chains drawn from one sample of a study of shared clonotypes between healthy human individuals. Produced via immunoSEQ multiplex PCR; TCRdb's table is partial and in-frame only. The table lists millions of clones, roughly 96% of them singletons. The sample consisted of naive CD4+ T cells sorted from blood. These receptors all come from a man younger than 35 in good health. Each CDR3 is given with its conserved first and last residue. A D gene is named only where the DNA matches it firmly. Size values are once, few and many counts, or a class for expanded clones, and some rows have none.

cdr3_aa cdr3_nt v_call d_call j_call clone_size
CASRAATNEKLFF TGCGCCAGCAGGGCAGCAACTAATGAAAAACTGTTTTTT TRBV5-1 - TRBJ1-4 -
CSVLLTSGGAETQYF TGCAGCGTTCTCCTGACTAGCGGGGGGGCGGAGACCCAGTACTTC TRBV29-1 TRBD2 TRBJ2-5 -
CAWSAKGWTGELFF TGTGCCTGGAGTGCCAAAGGGTGGACCGGGGAGCTGTTTTTT TRBV30 - TRBJ2-2 -
CANSDRATHYGYTF TGTGCCAACTCGGACAGGGCGACGCACTATGGCTACACCTTC TRBV6-1 TRBD1 TRBJ1-2 -
CASSLDSYSGNTIYF TGCGCCAGCAGCTTGGATAGCTACTCTGGAAACACCATATATTTT TRBV5-1 - TRBJ1-3 -
CASSTLTTGELFF TGTGCCAGCAGTACCTTAACTACCGGGGAGCTGTTTTTT TRBV2 - TRBJ2-2 once
CASRGRGQNTGELFF TGTGCCAGCAGGGGCCGCGGACAGAACACCGGGGAGCTGTTTTTT TRBV2 - TRBJ2-2 -
CAWSSGREQYF TGTGCCTGGAGTTCTGGACGGGAGCAGTACTTC TRBV30 - TRBJ2-7 -
CASSLSGNEQFF TGTGCCAGCAGTTTGAGCGGCAATGAGCAGTTCTTC TRBV27 - TRBJ2-1 -
CASIIKGVRAKNIQYF TGTGCCAGCATTATAAAGGGGGTAAGAGCCAAAAACATTCAGTACTTC TRBV11-3 - TRBJ2-4 -
CASSTRLAGDGGVQYF TGTGCCAGCAGTACCCGACTAGCGGGAGACGGGGGAGTGCAGTATTTT TRBV2 TRBD2 TRBJ2-3 -
CTSRRLQGRSSYNSPLHF TGCACCAGCCGCCGACTTCAGGGGAGGAGCTCCTATAATTCACCCCTCCACTTT TRBV1 - TRBJ1-6 -
CASSLTRSYYNEQFF TGTGCCAGCAGCTTGACTAGGAGTTACTACAATGAGCAGTTCTTC TRBV5-5 - TRBJ2-1 once
CAWSPTGGVGTEAFF TGTGCCTGGAGTCCGACAGGGGGAGTCGGCACTGAAGCTTTCTTT TRBV30 TRBD1 TRBJ1-1 -
CASRETWSATEKLFF TGTGCCAGCAGGGAGACCTGGAGCGCAACTGAAAAACTGTTTTTT TRBV6-5 - TRBJ1-4 -
CASSIVSGPHYEQYF TGTGCCAGTAGTATAGTGTCGGGACCCCACTACGAGCAGTACTTC TRBV19 - TRBJ2-7 -
CASSLGTPGELFF TGCGCCAGCAGCTTGGGGACGCCGGGGGAGCTGTTTTTT TRBV5-1 - TRBJ2-2 -
CAWSLLASSYNEQFF TGTGCCTGGAGTCTCCTCGCGAGCTCCTACAATGAGCAGTTCTTC TRBV30 - TRBJ2-1 -
CAIRDTYYEQYF TGTGCCATCAGGGACACGTACTACGAGCAGTACTTC TRBV10-3 - TRBJ2-7 -
CSVVLRLAGPRDTGELFF TGCAGCGTTGTTTTGAGGCTAGCGGGGCCCCGGGACACCGGGGAGCTGTTTTTT TRBV29-1 TRBD2 TRBJ2-2 -
CASSPGVGTDTQYF TGCGCCAGCAGCCCGGGGGTGGGCACAGATACGCAGTATTTT TRBV5-1 - TRBJ2-3 -
CASSGNPFDEQFF TGTGCCAGCAGCGGGAATCCCTTCGATGAGCAGTTCTTC TRBV9 - TRBJ2-1 -
CASSLGSIGAYNEQFF TGTGCCAGCAGCTTAGGGTCCATCGGCGCCTACAATGAGCAGTTCTTC TRBV7-9 - TRBJ2-1 -
CASSYPGTYEQYF TGTGCCAGCAGTTACCCCGGAACCTACGAGCAGTACTTC TRBV6-5 - TRBJ2-7 -
CASSEGTTTNEKLFF TGCGCCAGCAGTGAGGGGACAACAACTAATGAAAAACTGTTTTTT TRBV10-1 - TRBJ1-4 -
CASSLGTGINSPLHF TGTGCCAGCAGCTTGGGGACAGGTATTAATTCACCCCTCCACTTT TRBV5-4 TRBD1 TRBJ1-6 -
CASSLPGHEQYF TGTGCCAGCAGTTTGCCCGGGCACGAGCAGTACTTC TRBV27 - TRBJ2-7 -
CASNDRGDTEAFF TGTGCCAGCAATGACAGGGGCGACACTGAAGCTTTCTTT TRBV9 TRBD1 TRBJ1-1 -
CAWEGQGRSYGYTF TGTGCCTGGGAAGGACAGGGGCGAAGCTATGGCTACACCTTC TRBV30 TRBD1 TRBJ1-2 -
CAWTVLGRNTEAFF TGTGCCTGGACCGTACTGGGTCGAAACACTGAAGCTTTCTTT TRBV30 - TRBJ1-1 -
CASSPDRISNQPQHF TGTGCCAGCAGTCCTGACAGAATCAGCAATCAGCCCCAGCATTTT TRBV6-1 - TRBJ1-5 once
CASGQLEQYF TGTGCCAGTGGACAGCTCGAGCAGTACTTC TRBV6-1 - TRBJ2-7 -
CASSLEGTGKREAFF TGTGCCAGCAGCTTAGAAGGGACAGGGAAGCGTGAAGCTTTCTTT TRBV11-2 TRBD1 TRBJ1-1 -
CATSRDKASYNEQFF TGTGCCACCAGCAGAGATAAGGCATCCTACAATGAGCAGTTCTTC TRBV15 - TRBJ2-1 -
CASSLTGGTEAFF TGCGCCAGCAGCTTGACAGGGGGCACTGAAGCTTTCTTT TRBV5-1 TRBD1 TRBJ1-1 -
CSVSLADTQYF TGCAGCGTTTCCTTGGCAGATACGCAGTATTTT TRBV29-1 - TRBJ2-3 -
CASNLAGGGEQYF TGTGCCAGCAACTTAGCGGGAGGTGGCGAGCAGTACTTC TRBV6-1 TRBD2 TRBJ2-7 -
CSVSRDRANYGYTF TGCAGCGTCTCCCGGGACAGGGCTAACTATGGCTACACCTTC TRBV29-1 TRBD1 TRBJ1-2 -
CASSSGTNLGNEQFF TGTGCCAGCAGCTCCGGGACCAACCTAGGGAATGAGCAGTTCTTC TRBV7-6 - TRBJ2-1 -
CASRQQQINTEAFF TGTGCCAGCAGACAGCAACAGATCAACACTGAAGCTTTCTTT TRBV7-8 - TRBJ1-1 once
CASSVASGLAGYSYNEQFF TGTGCCAGCAGCGTAGCATCCGGGCTAGCGGGGTACTCCTACAATGAGCAGTTCTTC TRBV9 TRBD2 TRBJ2-1 -
CASSPPGTPNTGELFF TGTGCCAGCTCACCACCCGGGACTCCGAACACCGGGGAGCTGTTTTTT TRBV18 - TRBJ2-2 -